This T cell receptor (beta chain) originates from a study of blood T cell repertoires in COVID-19. Study background: The United States, Italy and Spain supplied acute and convalescent COVID-19 samples. T cells, B-cell-depleted T cells, or PBMCs provided the cDNA or gDNA that served as material.

Original handling: Reference gene primers were amplified, and this amplification served to estimate nucleated cell counts. Assay used: immunoSEQ multiplex PCR; TCRdb lists only in-frame clones, some missing. Clone size and V and J calls were adopted from that table, with D and trimming inferred from the DNA. The repertoire holds around 190,000 clones, with about 83% as singletons. The CDR3 extends over 15 amino acids. With 3 bases clipped from V and 2 bases from J, the junction kept 4 bases outside the gene matches. CDR1 is LNHNV, CDR2 YYDKDF, per germline (reference sequence). Sequencing was performed on peripheral blood. The genes are TRBV15 and TRBJ2-1; 7 bases fit TRBD1. This sequence originates from a human donor in a cohort sampled during active COVID-19. CDR3 protein: CATSRGGTAYNEQFF. The CDR3 DNA reads as TGTGCCACCAGCAGGGGTGGGACAGCCTACAATGAGCAGTTCTTC.